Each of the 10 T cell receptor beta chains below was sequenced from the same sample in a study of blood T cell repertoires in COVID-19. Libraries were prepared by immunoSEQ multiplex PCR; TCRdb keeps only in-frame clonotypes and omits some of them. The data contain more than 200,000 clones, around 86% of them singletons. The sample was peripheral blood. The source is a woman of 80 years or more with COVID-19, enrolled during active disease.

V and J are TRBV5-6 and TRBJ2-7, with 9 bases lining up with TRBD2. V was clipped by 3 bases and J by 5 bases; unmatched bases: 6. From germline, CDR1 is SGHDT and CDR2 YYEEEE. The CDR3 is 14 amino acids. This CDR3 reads CASSSLAGRDEQYF. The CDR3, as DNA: TGTGCCAGCAGCTCCCTAGCGGGACGAGACGAGCAGTACTTC.

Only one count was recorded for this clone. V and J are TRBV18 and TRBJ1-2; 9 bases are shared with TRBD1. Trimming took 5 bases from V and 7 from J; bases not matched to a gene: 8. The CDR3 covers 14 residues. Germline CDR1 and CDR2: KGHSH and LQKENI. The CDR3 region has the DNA TGTGCCAGCTCAACATTACAGGGGGCCAGTGGCTACACCTTC. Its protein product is CASSTLQGASGYTF.

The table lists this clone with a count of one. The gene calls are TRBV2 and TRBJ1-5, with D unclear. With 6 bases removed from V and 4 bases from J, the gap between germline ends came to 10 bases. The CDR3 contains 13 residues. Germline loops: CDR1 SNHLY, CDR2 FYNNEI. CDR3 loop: CASRGLGNQPQHF. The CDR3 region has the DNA TGTGCCAGCAGGGGTCTAGGAAATCAGCCCCAGCATTTT. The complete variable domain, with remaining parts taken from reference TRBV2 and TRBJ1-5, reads EPEVTQTPSHQVTQMGQEVILRCVPISNHLYFYWYRQILGQKVEFLVSFYNNEISEKSEIFDDQFSVERPDGSNFTLKIRSTKLEDSAMYFCASRGLGNQPQHFGDGTRLSIL.

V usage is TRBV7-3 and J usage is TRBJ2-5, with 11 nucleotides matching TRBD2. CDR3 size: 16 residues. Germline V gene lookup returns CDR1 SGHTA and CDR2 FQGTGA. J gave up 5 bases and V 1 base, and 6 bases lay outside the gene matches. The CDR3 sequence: CASSLRVAGGGETQYF. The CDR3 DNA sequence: TGTGCCAGCAGCTTAAGGGTAGCGGGAGGGGGCGAGACCCAGTACTTC.

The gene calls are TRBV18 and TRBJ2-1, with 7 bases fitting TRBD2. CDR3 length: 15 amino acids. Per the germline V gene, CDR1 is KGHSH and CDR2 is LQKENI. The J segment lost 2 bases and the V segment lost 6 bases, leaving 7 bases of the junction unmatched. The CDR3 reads CASSQLAGTYNEQFF. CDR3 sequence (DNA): TGTGCCAGCTCTCAATTAGCGGGTACCTACAATGAGCAGTTCTTC.

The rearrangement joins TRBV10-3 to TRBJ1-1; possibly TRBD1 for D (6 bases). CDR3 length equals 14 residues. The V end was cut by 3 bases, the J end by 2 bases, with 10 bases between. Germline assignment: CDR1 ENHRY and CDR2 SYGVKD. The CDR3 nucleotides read TGTGCCATCAGTGACAGGGGCCCCAACACTGAAGCTTTCTTT. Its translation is CAISDRGPNTEAFF.

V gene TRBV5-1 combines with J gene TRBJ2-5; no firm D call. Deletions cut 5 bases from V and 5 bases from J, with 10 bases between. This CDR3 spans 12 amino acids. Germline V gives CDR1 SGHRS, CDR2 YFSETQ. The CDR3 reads CASRAETETQYF. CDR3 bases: TGCGCCAGCAGGGCGGAGACCGAGACCCAGTACTTC.

The DNA of the CDR3 is TGTGCCAGCAGCGTAGACAGGAACACCGGGGAGCTGTTTTTT. The encoded protein is CASSVDRNTGELFF. The chain carries TRBV9 and TRBJ2-2; D ambiguous. The V gene's germline CDR1 is SGDLS and CDR2 YYNGEE. V was trimmed by 0 bases and J by 1 base, leaving 4 bases between them. The CDR3 has 14 amino acids.

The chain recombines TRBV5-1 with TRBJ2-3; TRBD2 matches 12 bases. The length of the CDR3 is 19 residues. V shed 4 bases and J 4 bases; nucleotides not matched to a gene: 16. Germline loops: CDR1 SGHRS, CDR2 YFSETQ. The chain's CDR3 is CASSPAGGLAGGTADTQYF. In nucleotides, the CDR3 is TGCGCCAGCAGCCCCGCGGGGGGACTAGCGGGTGGTACGGCAGATACGCAGTATTTT.

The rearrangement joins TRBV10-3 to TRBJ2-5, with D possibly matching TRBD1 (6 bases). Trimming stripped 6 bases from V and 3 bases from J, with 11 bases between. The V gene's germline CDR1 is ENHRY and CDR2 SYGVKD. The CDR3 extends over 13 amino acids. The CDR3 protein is CAIRRQVEETQYF. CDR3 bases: TGTGCCATCAGGAGACAGGTGGAAGAGACCCAGTACTTC.